The rows below give T cell receptor beta chains drawn from one sample of a study of cytotoxic CD8 clonotypes in ibrutinib-treated CLL. Generated by immunoSEQ multiplex PCR, the TCRdb table keeps only in-frame clones and is missing some. The data hold 90,000 to 150,000 clones, with 58% observed a single time. This material consisted of PBMCs, taken after 24 months of ibrutinib treatment. These receptors were taken from a human donor with chronic lymphocytic leukemia. Each CDR3 is given with its conserved first and last residue. The D gene is left open where the match is weak. Part of the rows lack a size; the others show once, few, many or a class for expanded clones.

v_gene	abundance	j_gene	d_gene	CDR3nt	CDR3aa
TRBV11-2	-	TRBJ2-7	-	TGTGCCAGCAGCTTAGATAACGGAAACTACGAGCAGTACTTC	CASSLDNGNYEQYF
TRBV15	-	TRBJ1-1	-	TGTGCCGCGAGCCTACAGAGGAACACTGAAGCTTTCTTT	CAASLQRNTEAFF
TRBV27	-	TRBJ2-3	-	TGTGCCAGCAGTTTATCCCGCACAGATACGCAGTATTTT	CASSLSRTDTQYF
TRBV6-1	few	TRBJ1-2	TRBD1	TGTGCCAGCAGTTTGGGGACAGGGACCTCTGGCTACACCTTC	CASSLGTGTSGYTF
TRBV28	once	TRBJ1-5	-	TGTGCCAGCACCTCACCCAGGGGACCGGGGTTCCCCAATCAGCCCCAGCATTTT	CASTSPRGPGFPNQPQHF
TRBV11-3	-	TRBJ1-5	-	TGTGCCAGCAGCTTTCCCCCCCGCACAAATCAGCCCCAGCATTTT	CASSFPPRTNQPQHF
TRBV6-6	-	TRBJ2-7	-	TGTGCCAGCGGCTCCTACGAGCAGTACTTC	CASGSYEQYF
TRBV4-1	-	TRBJ2-2	-	TGCGCCAGCAGCCAAGACGGGAGGGCCAGAGGGGGCTCGACCGGGGAGCTGTTTTTT	CASSQDGRARGGSTGELFF
TRBV28	-	TRBJ2-2	TRBD2	TGTGCCAGCAGTTTAGAAGCGGGGGGCACCGGGGAGCTGTTTTTT	CASSLEAGGTGELFF
TRBV28	few	TRBJ1-5	-	TGTGCCAGCAGTTCACCAGGGAATAGGCAGCCCCAGCATTTT	CASSSPGNRQPQHF
TRBV29-1	-	TRBJ2-3	-	TGCAGCGTTGAAGAGGGGGGAACAAAAGATACGCAGTATTTT	CSVEEGGTKDTQYF
TRBV5-4	-	TRBJ1-6	-	TGTGCCAGCAGCTTGACGGAAGCATCACCCCTCCACTTT	CASSLTEASPLHF
TRBV7-2	once	TRBJ2-7	TRBD1	TGTGCCAGCAGCGCTTGGGACAGGCAGTCACAGTACTTC	CASSAWDRQSQYF
TRBV28	-	TRBJ1-6	TRBD1	TGTGCCAGCTTGTTAGGACAGGGCGGTTCACCCCTCCACTTT	CASLLGQGGSPLHF
TRBV5-1	-	TRBJ2-7	-	TGCGCCAGCAGCTCGGACAGCTCCTACTCCGAGCAGTACTTC	CASSSDSSYSEQYF
TRBV5-1	once	TRBJ2-5	-	TGCGCCAGCAGTCGGGGTGACAGCCAAGAGACCCAGTACTTC	CASSRGDSQETQYF
TRBV29-1	-	TRBJ2-3	TRBD1	TGCAGCGTCGAACAGGGGAATACGCAGTATTTT	CSVEQGNTQYF
TRBV7-2	-	TRBJ1-1	-	TGTGCCAGCAGCCTTATCAGAGGGAACACTGAAGCTTTCTTT	CASSLIRGNTEAFF
TRBV12-5	few	TRBJ1-5	-	TGTGCTAGTGTCCGCCCAGGTTGGGGCAATCAGCCCCAGCATTTT	CASVRPGWGNQPQHF
TRBV28	-	TRBJ1-2	-	TGTGCCAGCAGCTTAAGGGTGGGGAACTATGGCTACACCTTC	CASSLRVGNYGYTF
TRBV5-1	few	TRBJ2-3	TRBD1	TGCGCCAGCAGCTGGGGACAGGGTTATTCAGATACGCAGTATTTT	CASSWGQGYSDTQYF
TRBV5-5	-	TRBJ2-7	-	TGTGCCAGCAGCTTTGACCCAGAAGACTACGAGCAGTACTTC	CASSFDPEDYEQYF
TRBV25-1	-	TRBJ1-1	-	TGTGCCAGCAGTGAAGGGTATAGGGGCCAAATGAACACTGAAGCTTTCTTT	CASSEGYRGQMNTEAFF
TRBV5-5	-	TRBJ1-1	TRBD1	TGTGCCAGCAGATTGGACAGGGCCATGACTGAAGCTTTCTTT	CASRLDRAMTEAFF
TRBV7-2	-	TRBJ2-3	-	TGTGCCAGCAGCTTTTCGAAAGTCACAGATACGCAGTATTTT	CASSFSKVTDTQYF
TRBV29-1	-	TRBJ1-3	-	TGCAGCGCGGACGTAAGCTCTGGAAACACCATATATTTT	CSADVSSGNTIYF
TRBV5-4	-	TRBJ2-7	TRBD1	TGTGCCAGCAGCTTGCCCCGATGGGACAGCACCTACGAGCAGTACTTC	CASSLPRWDSTYEQYF
TRBV9	-	TRBJ2-7	TRBD1	TGTGCCAGCAGCGTCGACGGGACAGGGACCTACGAGCAGTACTTC	CASSVDGTGTYEQYF
TRBV18	-	TRBJ1-4	TRBD1	TGTGCCAGCTCACCCCGATCGGGGACAGGGCAAGAAAAACTGTTTTTT	CASSPRSGTGQEKLFF
TRBV4-1	-	TRBJ1-2	-	TGCGCCAGCAGCCAAGGGGGTGTGACCAACTATGGCTACACCTTC	CASSQGGVTNYGYTF
TRBV6-1	few	TRBJ1-2	TRBD1	TGTGCCAGCAGTGAGTGGACAGGGCCGAACTATGGCTACACCTTC	CASSEWTGPNYGYTF
TRBV7-8	-	TRBJ1-5	-	TGTGCCAGCAGAAGAGGCATGGATAAGCCCCAGCATTTT	CASRRGMDKPQHF
TRBV14	once	TRBJ2-3	-	TGTGCCAGCAGCAGGACTCCTAGCACAGATACGCAGTATTTT	CASSRTPSTDTQYF
TRBV29-1	once	TRBJ1-1	TRBD1	TGCAGCGTTGTTGGGACAGGGATGGGGAACACTGAAGCTTTCTTT	CSVVGTGMGNTEAFF
TRBV6-1	-	TRBJ1-4	-	TGTGCCAGCAGCAGGACTACAACTAATGAAAAACTGTTTTTT	CASSRTTTNEKLFF
TRBV6-6	-	TRBJ1-2	-	TGTGCCAGCAGGGAGGGTAACTATGGCTACACCTTC	CASREGNYGYTF
TRBV27	-	TRBJ2-7	TRBD1	TGTGCCAGCAGTTCCCAATTTGGACAGGGTTACGAGCAGTACTTC	CASSSQFGQGYEQYF
TRBV7-2	few	TRBJ2-1	TRBD2	TGTGCCAGCAGCTTATCTAGCGGGGGAGCCTACAATGAGCAGTTCTTC	CASSLSSGGAYNEQFF
TRBV2	few	TRBJ1-6	-	TGTGCCAGCAGAGCCGACAACCCGGGGACCCTCCACTTT	CASRADNPGTLHF